The 16 T cell receptor beta chains below come from one sample, sequenced in a study of blood T cell repertoires in COVID-19. Only in-frame clones appear in the TCRdb table, and some are missing; sequencing was by immunoSEQ multiplex PCR. The sample shows about 150,000 clones, around four fifths of them seen only once. The sequenced sample consisted of PBMCs or T cells enriched from blood (not recorded which). The receptors stem from a man aged 45 to 65 who had recovered from COVID-19.

The chain links TRBV11-2 to TRBJ2-5; 10 nucleotides match TRBD2. There are 15 residues in the CDR3. Trimming took 3 bases from V and 1 from J; bases not matched to a gene: 2. Germline V gene sequence: CDR1 SGHAT, CDR2 FQNNGV. The DNA for the CDR3 is TGTGCCAGCAGCTTTAGCGGGGGGCCCCAAGAGACCCAGTACTTC. This sequence encodes CASSFSGGPQETQYF.

The chain links TRBV11-3 to TRBJ2-3, with 12 bases fitting TRBD1. V trimming: 4 bases; J trimming: 7 bases; junction bases outside the gene matches: 6. Germline V gene sequence: CDR1 SGHNT, CDR2 YENEEA. The CDR3 spans 15 residues. The CDR3 coding sequence is TGTGCCAGCAGCTACCCGGGACAGGGGGCAAATACGCAGTATTTT. This sequence encodes CASSYPGQGANTQYF.

This clone was seen a handful of times. The V call is TRBV7-8, the J call TRBJ2-1; D might be TRBD2 (5 bases). Deletions cut 1 base from V and 0 bases from J, with 7 bases between. Germline V gene data show CDR1 as SGHVS and CDR2 as FQNEAQ. The CDR3 contains 15 residues. CDR3 sequence (DNA): TGTGCCAGCAGCTTAGGCGGGTTCTCCTACAATGAGCAGTTCTTC. Translated, it gives CASSLGGFSYNEQFF.

This chain connects TRBV7-2 to TRBJ2-7; 10 bases agree with TRBD1. The trim removed 9 bases at V and 5 bases at J, leaving 10 bases unmatched. This CDR3 comprises 14 residues. Germline V gives CDR1 SGHTA, CDR2 FQGNSA. The CDR3 protein is CASGGQGFGNEQYF. The CDR3, as DNA: TGTGCCAGTGGGGGACAGGGGTTTGGCAACGAGCAGTACTTC.

This clone came up a few times. V usage is TRBV12-5 and J usage is TRBJ1-1, with D unclear. Germline V gene sequence: CDR1 LGHNT, CDR2 FRNRAP. Between the trimmed V and J ends, which lost 6 bases and 3 bases, there was a span of 11 bases. The CDR3 has 13 residues. The CDR3 coding sequence is TGTGCTAGTGGGCCCCCGTCGGACACTGAAGCTTTCTTT. It is translated as CASGPPSDTEAFF.

V gene TRBV19 combines with J gene TRBJ2-3, with D possibly being TRBD1 (5 bases). Germline V gene data show CDR1 as LNHDA and CDR2 as SQIVND (reference sequence). The CDR3 totals 16 residues. V lost 3 bases, J lost 4 bases, and 17 bases lay in between. The CDR3 is CASSILGQGVSDTQYF. The CDR3 nucleotides are TGTGCCAGTAGTATTTTGGGGCAGGGCGTCTCAGATACGCAGTATTTT.

The gene calls are TRBV18 and TRBJ1-1; D is undetermined. Germline loops: CDR1 KGHSH, CDR2 LQKENI. V lost 2 bases to trimming and J lost 5 bases, with 12 bases between them. This CDR3 region has 14 residues. CDR3 residues: CASSPWVGRTEAFF. Here the CDR3 DNA reads TGTGCCAGCTCACCATGGGTCGGGAGGACTGAAGCTTTCTTT.

This chain joins TRBV7-8 and TRBJ2-2, with TRBD2 matching over 12 bases. J lost 6 bases, V lost 1 base, and 9 bases had no gene match. Germline-derived CDR1 and CDR2 are SGHVS and FQNEAQ. There are 18 residues in the CDR3. CDR3 in DNA: TGTGCCAGCAGCTTAGATCCTAGCGGGGGGGCGATCCCCGGGGAGCTGTTTTTT. Residues: CASSLDPSGGAIPGELFF.

The chain joins TRBV7-6 to TRBJ1-2, with D perhaps matching TRBD1 (6 bases). Per germline, CDR1 SGHVS and CDR2 FNYEAQ. There are 16 residues in the CDR3. Trimming left V 1 base short and J 6 bases short, with 18 bases between. CDR3 DNA: TGTGCCAGCAGCTTAGGGGTTCCGGGACAAGGGAATGGCTACACCTTC. Its translation is CASSLGVPGQGNGYTF.

This clone was seen once. This sequence joins TRBV5-1 and TRBJ1-3, with unresolved D. Germline values: CDR1 SGHRS, CDR2 YFSETQ. Trimming shortened V by 2 bases and J by 0 bases, and 9 bases separated the two germline ends. This CDR3 has 15 amino acids. CDR3 sequence: CASSLNSHSGNTIYF. As DNA, the CDR3 is TGCGCCAGCAGCTTAAACAGCCACTCTGGAAACACCATATATTTT.

This clone turned up a few times. The chain recombines TRBV11-2 with TRBJ2-1, with 8 bases that match TRBD2. The CDR3 is 12 amino acids. The germline CDR1 and CDR2 sequences are SGHAT and FQNNGV. The V and J ends lost 5 bases and 15 bases, in that order; junction bases with no gene match: 9. The CDR3 is CASSAVSGVRFF. The DNA of the CDR3 is TGTGCCAGCAGCGCAGTTAGCGGGGTGCGGTTCTTC.

This clone was detected a few times. This rearrangement joins TRBV5-8 to TRBJ2-7; D is possibly TRBD2 (5 bases). The CDR3 runs to 14 residues. Trimming cost V 9 bases and J 2 bases, with 18 bases left between them. Per germline, CDR1 SGHTS and CDR2 YDEGEE. For the CDR3, the DNA is TGTGCCAACACCGCCGGACTCCTAACCTACGAGCAGTACTTC. Translated: CANTAGLLTYEQYF.

The chain links TRBV6-5 to TRBJ2-6, with TRBD2 matching 7 bases. Germline V gives CDR1 MNHEY, CDR2 SVGAGI. This CDR3 comprises 16 residues. J lost 2 bases, V lost 4 bases, and 5 bases had no gene match. CDR3 in DNA: TGTGCCAGCAGTTCCCCGGGGAGGGCTGGGGCCAACGTCCTGACTTTC. Encoded protein: CASSSPGRAGANVLTF.

The rearrangement uses TRBV6-5 and TRBJ1-6; D is unresolved. Per the germline V gene, CDR1 is MNHEY and CDR2 is SVGAGI. Trimming stripped 0 bases from V and 7 bases from J, with 7 bases between. The CDR3 has 14 amino acids. The CDR3: CASSYSRENSPLHF. The CDR3 region has the DNA TGTGCCAGCAGTTACTCGCGAGAAAATTCACCCCTCCACTTT.

V and J are TRBV21-1 and TRBJ1-2; the D call in the table, TRBD1, was not verified against the DNA. TRBV21-1 is a pseudogene locus. This CDR3 spans 14 amino acids. The CDR3, as DNA: TGTGCCAGCCTTCACTACAGGGGGCTTCGTGGCTACACCTTC. Encoded protein: CASLHYRGLRGYTF.

V is TRBV3-1 (or the pseudogene TRBV3-2) and J is TRBJ2-7, with a tentative D call TRBD2 (5 bases). V shed 1 base and J shed 6 bases, with 7 bases lying between them. The germline CDR1 and CDR2 sequences are LGHDT and YNNKEL (reference sequence). The CDR3 has 12 amino acids. CDR3 sequence: CASSQGSGEQYF. Written as DNA, the CDR3 is TGTGCCAGCAGCCAAGGAAGCGGCGAGCAGTACTTC.